Listed here are 31 T cell receptor beta chains from one sample, sequenced in a study of blood T cell repertoires in COVID-19. Repertoires were generated with immunoSEQ multiplex PCR, while TCRdb's copy carries only in-frame clones and drops some. The repertoire holds 250,000 to 400,000 clones, with about nine tenths as singletons. Sequences were obtained from peripheral blood. All receptors derive from a man aged 45-65 years with active or convalescent COVID-19.

This clone was recorded a few times. The chain carries TRBV7-3 and TRBJ1-2; tentative D call: TRBD1 (6 bases). Germline-derived CDR1 and CDR2 are SGHTA and FQGTGA. V shed 2 bases and J shed 3 bases, with 7 bases lying between them. This CDR3 has 13 residues. The CDR3 region has the DNA TGTGCCAGCAGCTTACGACAGGACTATGGCTACACCTTC. Translating gives CASSLRQDYGYTF.

The chain uses TRBV5-5 and TRBJ2-3; D call uncertain. V was clipped by 4 bases and J by 8 bases, with 17 bases between them. The CDR3 extends over 14 amino acids. Germline-derived CDR1 and CDR2 are SGHKS and YYEKEE (reference sequence). For the CDR3, the DNA is TGTGCCAGCAGCCCAGACTCAGTGTATGGTACGCAGTATTTT. It translates to CASSPDSVYGTQYF.

The V and J genes are TRBV27 and TRBJ2-7; possibly TRBD2 for D (6 bases). The CDR3 has 14 amino acids. V lost 4 bases and J lost 4, with 14 bases in between. Germline CDR1 reads MNHEY; CDR2 reads SMNVEV (reference sequence). The CDR3 DNA follows: TGTGCCAGCAGTTATCGGCGGGACCGGTACGAGCAGTACTTC. Its translation: CASSYRRDRYEQYF.

The chain is built from TRBV30 and TRBJ1-4, with 7 bases lining up with TRBD1. The CDR3 covers 13 residues. Germline V gene data show CDR1 as GTSNPN and CDR2 as SVGIG (reference sequence). Trimming took 7 bases from V and 3 from J; bases not matched to a gene: 5. The CDR3 nucleotides read TGTGCCTCAGGACAGGTGTCTAATGAAAAACTGTTTTTT. Translating it yields CASGQVSNEKLFF.

This chain links TRBV7-2 with TRBJ1-2; no firm D call. Germline values: CDR1 SGHTA, CDR2 FQGNSA. The length of the CDR3 is 13 residues. Trimming pared 4 bases from V and 4 bases from J, leaving 10 bases between. Here the CDR3 reads CASSSEGGYGYTF. In nucleotides, the CDR3 is TGTGCCAGCAGCTCAGAGGGAGGCTATGGCTACACCTTC.

The rearrangement links TRBV6-2 or TRBV6-3 to TRBJ1-4; 8 nucleotides line up with TRBD1. The CDR3 is 14 amino acids. The V gene's germline CDR1 is MNHEY and CDR2 SVGEGT. V lost 5 bases and J lost 7; bases outside the gene matches: 6. CDR3 residues: CASSPGQAREKLFF. Here the CDR3 DNA reads TGTGCCAGCAGTCCGGGACAGGCGCGTGAAAAACTGTTTTTT.

V and J are TRBV10-1 and TRBJ2-5; TRBD2 matches 11 bases. CDR3 length: 15 amino acids. The ends lost 4 bases at V and 5 bases at J; junction bases unmatched: 6. Per germline, CDR1 WNHNN and CDR2 SYGVQD (reference sequence). The CDR3 region is CASSGSGRAIETQYF. The DNA for the CDR3 is TGCGCCAGCAGTGGTAGCGGGAGGGCCATTGAGACCCAGTACTTC.

This chain connects TRBV19 to TRBJ2-2; 9 bases match TRBD2. Germline V gene lookup returns CDR1 LNHDA and CDR2 SQIVND (reference sequence). This CDR3 comprises 15 residues. V trimming: 10 bases; J trimming: 7 bases; junction bases outside the gene matches: 13. In DNA, the CDR3 is TGTGCCACAGGGGGGCTAGCGGGAAAGGACGGGGAGCTGTTTTTT. Translated, it gives CATGGLAGKDGELFF.

The J gene is TRBJ1-6, the V gene TRBV5-1; 8 nucleotides match TRBD1. Germline V gives CDR1 SGHRS, CDR2 YFSETQ. The CDR3 length is 15 residues. V lost 4 bases, J lost 7 bases, and 7 bases stayed unmatched. The CDR3: CASSTGTGLNSPLHF. DNA of the CDR3: TGCGCCAGCAGCACGGGGACAGGACTGAATTCACCCCTCCACTTT.

Note on this clone: This sample also contains other DNA sequences that code for the same CDR3. The J gene is TRBJ1-4, the V gene TRBV6-5; the match to TRBD1 covers 11 bases. The germline CDR1 and CDR2 sequences are MNHEY and SVGAGI. V was clipped by 6 bases and J by 8 bases; unmatched bases: 5. This CDR3 has 14 residues. The CDR3 nucleotides read TGTGCCAGCAGCCCGGACAGGGGGCGCGAAAAACTGTTTTTT. Its protein product is CASSPDRGREKLFF.

The chain carries TRBV6-5 and TRBJ2-1, with 7 bases that match TRBD2. The germline V gene encodes CDR1 MNHEY and CDR2 SVGAGI. The CDR3 sequence is 13 residues long. J lost 10 bases, V lost 7 bases, and 10 bases had no gene match. Here the CDR3 DNA reads TGTGCCAGCAAGGGATATAGCGGGTTGGAGCAGTTCTTC. It specifies CASKGYSGLEQFF.

The chain has TRBV3-1 (or the pseudogene TRBV3-2) and TRBJ1-5, with D maybe TRBD1 (6 bases). The V end lost 0 bases, the J end lost 5 bases, and 8 bases lay between the germline ends. The germline CDR1 and CDR2 sequences are LGHDT and YNNKEL (reference sequence). This CDR3 contains 14 residues. The CDR3 bases are TGTGCCAGCAGCCAAGATTGGGGGCATCAGCCCCAGCATTTT. Its protein is CASSQDWGHQPQHF.

The chain couples TRBV9 to TRBJ1-4; 8 positions match TRBD1. V shed 4 bases, J shed 5 bases, and the junction held 7 bases outside the gene matches. The CDR3 consists of 15 residues. Germline assignment: CDR1 SGDLS and CDR2 YYNGEE. The CDR3: CASSTATGANEKLFF. The CDR3 DNA reads as TGTGCCAGCAGCACAGCGACAGGGGCCAATGAAAAACTGTTTTTT.

This clone was recorded only once. The gene calls are TRBV5-1 and TRBJ2-2; D remains ambiguous. The ends were cut back, 6 bases at V and 3 bases at J, with 12 bases in the middle. Germline V gene lookup returns CDR1 SGHRS and CDR2 YFSETQ. CDR3 length equals 14 residues. The CDR3 DNA reads TGCGCCAGCAATAAAGGCGCGGACACCGGGGAGCTGTTTTTT. It specifies CASNKGADTGELFF.

The V and J genes are TRBV5-4 and TRBJ2-1; TRBD2 agrees at 9 bases. CDR3 length equals 14 residues. Unmatched junction bases numbered 8, after V lost 7 bases and J lost 6 bases. The germline V gene has CDR1 SGHNT and CDR2 YYREEE (reference sequence). The CDR3 region is CASWRREGPNEQFF. The CDR3 DNA sequence: TGTGCCAGCTGGCGGCGGGAGGGCCCCAATGAGCAGTTCTTC.

The V call is TRBV5-1, the J call TRBJ1-6; D possibly corresponds to TRBD1 (5 bases). The V gene's germline CDR1 is SGHRS and CDR2 YFSETQ. The germline V and J ends were trimmed by 4 bases and 8 bases, with 22 bases remaining between them. There are 17 residues in the CDR3. The DNA for the CDR3 is TGCGCCAGCAGCCCGGCCCCCCATATGTCGGGGGATTCACCCCTCCACTTT. Translating it yields CASSPAPHMSGDSPLHF.

The chain uses TRBV11-2 and TRBJ2-3; 11 bases align to TRBD2. Germline trimming cut 2 bases from V and 2 bases from J; bases unmatched to any gene: 6. Germline V gene sequence: CDR1 SGHAT, CDR2 FQNNGV. The CDR3 loop spans 17 amino acids. CDR3 sequence reads: CASSLSLAGGTTDTQYF. CDR3 DNA sequence: TGTGCCAGCAGCTTATCGCTAGCGGGGGGAACCACAGATACGCAGTATTTT.

V is TRBV3-1 (or the pseudogene TRBV3-2) and J is TRBJ2-1; 10 nucleotides align to TRBD2. CDR3 length: 17 residues. The J segment lost 4 bases and the V segment lost 4 bases, leaving 10 bases of the junction unmatched. Germline V gives CDR1 LGHDT, CDR2 YNNKEL (reference sequence). Here the CDR3 DNA reads TGTGCCAGCAGCCGGGGTAGCGGGAGGAGTAGTTACAATGAGCAGTTCTTC. Translation: CASSRGSGRSSYNEQFF.

This clone has more than one count but fewer than ten. The same CDR3 also results from other DNA sequences found in this sample. The chain combines TRBV9 with TRBJ1-5; weak D call: TRBD1 (5 bases). V dropped 2 bases and J dropped 0 bases, with 9 bases sitting between them. The CDR3 has 15 residues. CDR1 SGDLS and CDR2 YYNGEE come from the germline V gene. CDR3 sequence reads: CASSVTGNSNQPQHF. The CDR3 DNA follows: TGTGCCAGCAGCGTTACAGGTAATAGCAATCAGCCCCAGCATTTT.

V and J are TRBV18 and TRBJ2-5, with D possibly matching TRBD2 (6 bases). The CDR3 consists of 15 residues. Germline lookup yields CDR1 KGHSH and CDR2 LQKENI. V lost 2 bases to trimming and J lost 2 bases, with 12 bases between them. Here the CDR3 reads CASSPSPGGQETQYF. The CDR3 region has the DNA TGTGCCAGCTCACCATCCCCTGGGGGGCAAGAGACCCAGTACTTC.

The chain carries TRBV5-5 and TRBJ1-5; TRBD1 aligns across 7 bases. The V and J ends lost 5 bases and 7 bases, in that order; junction bases with no gene match: 9. The CDR3 is made up of 14 amino acids. CDR1 SGHKS and CDR2 YYEKEE come from the germline V gene (reference sequence). CDR3 region: CASREGQFGQPQHF. The CDR3 bases are TGTGCCAGCAGGGAGGGACAGTTCGGGCAGCCCCAGCATTTT.

The J gene is TRBJ1-2, the V gene TRBV6-5; D unclear. The CDR3 extends over 11 amino acids. Germline loops: CDR1 MNHEY, CDR2 SVGAGI. The V and J ends lost 6 bases and 7 bases respectively, with 9 bases between them. The CDR3 protein is CASRRLGGYTF. The CDR3 DNA follows: TGTGCCAGCAGAAGGCTAGGTGGCTACACCTTC.

The chain has TRBV28 and TRBJ1-2; 7 bases align to TRBD1. The CDR3 covers 15 residues. Germline V gene sequence: CDR1 MDHEN, CDR2 SYDVKM. Trimming took 5 bases from V and 1 from J; bases not matched to a gene: 7. The CDR3 sequence is CASSEWDSLNYGYTF. In DNA, the CDR3 is TGTGCCAGCAGTGAATGGGACAGCCTTAACTATGGCTACACCTTC.

The rearrangement joins TRBV28 to TRBJ1-2, with a weak D call TRBD1 (6 bases). The CDR3 contains 18 residues. Germline lookup yields CDR1 MDHEN and CDR2 SYDVKM. Trimming removed 2 bases at V and 7 bases at J, with 26 bases between. CDR3 nucleotides: TGTGCCAGCAGTTTAGATGGGCCTCAGGGGCGGCCCGTTGGTGGCTACACCTTC. It translates to CASSLDGPQGRPVGGYTF.

The chain employs TRBV6-1 and TRBJ1-5, with TRBD1 matching 9 bases. The germline CDR1 and CDR2 sequences are MNHNS and SASEGT. V lost 1 base to trimming and J lost 0 bases; unmatched junction nucleotides: 7. This CDR3 region has 18 residues. CDR3 sequence: CASSEGGTGRYSNQPQHF. As DNA, the CDR3 is TGTGCCAGCAGTGAAGGTGGGACAGGGCGTTATAGCAATCAGCCCCAGCATTTT.

This clone was seen just once. The rearrangement joins TRBV18 to TRBJ2-3, with D hard to call. The ends were cut back, 0 bases at V and 0 bases at J, with 4 bases in the middle. The germline V gene encodes CDR1 KGHSH and CDR2 LQKENI. CDR3 length: 14 amino acids. The CDR3 region has the DNA TGTGCCAGCTCACCACCGCAGAGCACAGATACGCAGTATTTT. Its protein is CASSPPQSTDTQYF.

The chain has TRBV18 and TRBJ2-2, with 8 bases that match TRBD1. There are 14 residues in the CDR3. With V trimmed by 8 bases and J by 4 bases, 6 bases remained unmatched. In germline, CDR1 is KGHSH, CDR2 LQKENI. Here the CDR3 reads CASARGHGTGELFF. In DNA, the CDR3 is TGTGCCAGCGCCAGGGGGCACGGCACCGGGGAGCTGTTTTTT.

A note on this clone: This same CDR3 is encoded by further DNA sequences in the sample. The chain uses TRBV11-2 and TRBJ2-1; 8 nucleotides agree with TRBD1. The CDR3 runs to 16 residues. Trimming removed 0 bases from V and 6 bases from J; junction bases left unmatched: 7. Germline assignment: CDR1 SGHAT and CDR2 FQNNGV. Here the CDR3 reads CASSLDRQGAGNEQFF. The CDR3 bases are TGTGCCAGCAGCTTAGATCGCCAGGGGGCGGGCAATGAGCAGTTCTTC.

This chain joins TRBV6-5 and TRBJ2-7, with 7 nucleotides matching TRBD2. V trimming: 10 bases; J trimming: 3 bases; junction bases outside the gene matches: 15. CDR3 length: 15 amino acids. CDR1 and CDR2 from the germline V gene are MNHEY and SVGAGI. The CDR3 bases are TGTGCCACCGCTTCAGGACTAGATGTTGGCTACGAGCAGTACTTC. Protein sequence: CATASGLDVGYEQYF.

V and J are TRBV7-2 and TRBJ1-2; D possibly corresponds to TRBD1 (6 bases). Germline CDR1 is SGHTA and CDR2 is FQGNSA. CDR3 size: 15 residues. V was pared by 5 bases and J by 4 bases, with 17 bases between. The CDR3 loop reads CASSHYKDRIYGYTF. CDR3 coding DNA: TGTGCCAGCAGCCATTATAAGGACAGAATCTATGGCTACACCTTC. The full variable domain, completed using reference TRBV7-2 and TRBJ1-2, is GAGVSQSPSNKVTEKGKDVELRCDPISGHTALYWYRQSLGQGLEFLIYFQGNSAPDKSGLPSDRFSAERTGGSVSTLTIQRTQQEDSAVYLCASSHYKDRIYGYTFGSGTRLTVV.

The rearrangement links TRBV11-3 to TRBJ2-2, with unresolved D. Trimming shortened V by 6 bases and J by 6 bases, and 11 bases separated the two germline ends. The CDR3 runs 13 residues. Germline CDR1 is SGHNT and CDR2 is YENEEA. CDR3 sequence (DNA): TGTGCCAGCAGTTCCATTAGAGCCGGGGAGCTGTTTTTT. It encodes CASSSIRAGELFF.